Below, 17 T cell receptor beta chains from the same sample are listed, as sequenced in a study of T-cell memory formation after mild COVID-19. One entry per CDR3 protein results from TCRdb running MiXCR on the 5' RACE reads. The sample includes around 510,000 distinct CDR3 sequences, about a fifth of them seen just once. The specimen sequenced was PBMCs or a T cell subset sorted from them (not recorded which). The receptors were sampled from an adult woman who had mild COVID-19 (a few samples of this study predate the infection). Cell type and time point are not known.

This clonotype occurred a few times. The rearrangement uses TRBV7-9 and TRBJ1-5, with D perhaps TRBD1 (6 bases). The V gene lost 5 bases and the J gene lost 5 bases, with 13 bases spanning the gap. From germline, CDR1 is SEHNR and CDR2 FQNEAQ (reference sequence). The CDR3 covers 14 residues. The CDR3 spells CASSPPTGYQPQHF. For the CDR3, the DNA is TGTGCCAGCAGCCCTCCGACAGGTTATCAGCCCCAGCATTTT.

This sequence joins TRBV3-1 and TRBJ1-6; 8 bases align to TRBD1. Trimming took 1 base from V and 7 from J; bases not matched to a gene: 6. The CDR3 extends over 16 amino acids. Looked up from germline, CDR1 is LGHDT and CDR2 is YNNKEL (reference sequence). CDR3 sequence (DNA): TGTGCCAGCAGCCAAGCTTGGACAGGGTGGAATTCACCCCTCCACTTT. Residues: CASSQAWTGWNSPLHF.

This rearrangement joins TRBV19 to TRBJ2-7, with 11 bases identical to TRBD2. This CDR3 is 14 amino acids long. Looked up from germline, CDR1 is LNHDA and CDR2 is SQIVND (reference sequence). After removal of 3 bases from V and 6 bases from J, the junction contained 4 bases not matched to a gene. The CDR3 loop is CASSIGLAGGEQYF. The DNA of the CDR3 is TGTGCCAGTAGTATCGGGCTAGCGGGAGGCGAGCAGTACTTC.

The chain has TRBV6-1 and TRBJ1-5, with D tentatively TRBD1 (5 bases). Germline lookup yields CDR1 MNHNS and CDR2 SASEGT. The CDR3 runs 14 residues. The V gene lost 1 base and the J gene lost 9 bases, with 13 bases spanning the gap. CDR3 protein: CASSEGPRVRPQHF. CDR3 nucleotides: TGTGCCAGCAGTGAAGGCCCCAGGGTACGGCCCCAGCATTTT.

This clonotype has more than one count but fewer than ten. This chain connects TRBV7-6 to TRBJ2-3; TRBD2 matches 7 bases. The CDR3 contains 16 residues. The V gene's germline CDR1 is SGHVS and CDR2 FNYEAQ. V shed 5 bases and J 2 bases; nucleotides not matched to a gene: 10. CDR3 sequence (DNA): TGTGCCAGCAGCCGAAGCGGGACTGGCAACACAGATACGCAGTATTTT. The encoded protein is CASSRSGTGNTDTQYF.

This clonotype was seen more than once but under ten times. The chain recombines TRBV7-7 with TRBJ2-5; D may be TRBD1 (6 bases). CDR3 size: 10 residues. Germline CDR1 is SSHAT and CDR2 is FNYEAQ (reference sequence). As DNA, the CDR3 is TGTGCTACAGGGTGGGAGACCCAGTACTTC. As protein: CATGWETQYF.

This clonotype has a count of ten or more. The CDR3 DNA is TGTGCCAGCAGCTTAGACGGCGCCTACAATGAGCAGTTCTTC. Amino acid sequence: CASSLDGAYNEQFF. The V call is TRBV7-2, the J call TRBJ2-1, with unresolved D. Germline V CDR1 and CDR2: SGHTA, FQGNSA. V lost 1 base to trimming and J lost 2 bases, with 6 bases between them. The CDR3 has 14 residues.

This clonotype was counted only a few times. In DNA, the CDR3 is TGTGCCAGCAGCCCAGACAGGCAAGAGACCCAGTACTTC. Translation: CASSPDRQETQYF. The chain is built from TRBV12-3 or TRBV12-4 and TRBJ2-5; D possibly corresponds to TRBD1 (6 bases). This CDR3 comprises 13 residues. Trimming took off 6 bases at V and 2 bases at J, with 10 bases between the two ends.

The chain combines TRBV10-3 with TRBJ2-7, with 7 nucleotides matching TRBD2. CDR1 ENHRY and CDR2 SYGVKD come from the germline V gene. Unmatched junction bases numbered 9, after V lost 2 bases and J lost 5 bases. The CDR3 is 15 residues long. The CDR3, as DNA: TGTGCCATCAGTGAGGAGGGCGGGAGCGTAGACGAGCAGTACTTC. Translation: CAISEEGGSVDEQYF.

The gene calls are TRBV3-1 and TRBJ2-2, with a weak D call TRBD2 (6 bases). The CDR3 totals 20 residues. Germline V gene lookup returns CDR1 LGHDT and CDR2 YNNKEL (reference sequence). The V end was cut by 3 bases, the J end by 1 base, with 24 bases between. DNA of the CDR3: TGTGCCAGCAGCCATCCCCCTTGGGGGGACCCGAACCTGAACACCGGGGAGCTGTTTTTT. Protein product: CASSHPPWGDPNLNTGELFF.

This clonotype came up a few times. The V and J genes are TRBV20-1 and TRBJ1-2; 7 nucleotides match TRBD1. In germline, CDR1 is DFQATT, CDR2 SNEGSKA (reference sequence). This CDR3 is built from 14 residues. J gave up 7 bases and V 6 bases, and 14 bases lay outside the gene matches. The CDR3 loop reads CSAKADRASSGYTF. CDR3 nucleotide sequence: TGCAGTGCCAAGGCCGACAGGGCTTCTAGTGGCTACACCTTC.

This clonotype appeared a few times. The chain combines TRBV27 with TRBJ2-5; D perhaps matches TRBD1 (5 bases). CDR1 and CDR2 (germline): MNHEY, SMNVEV (reference sequence). The length of the CDR3 is 13 residues. V lost 6 bases and J 0 bases, leaving 8 bases between the germline ends. The chain's CDR3 is CASRDNYQETQYF. The CDR3 nucleotides read TGTGCCAGCAGGGACAACTACCAAGAGACCCAGTACTTC.

This clonotype was seen only a few times. This sequence joins TRBV3-1 and TRBJ2-1, with 14 bases that match TRBD2. CDR3 length: 15 residues. Per the germline V gene, CDR1 is LGHDT and CDR2 is YNNKEL (reference sequence). V was pared by 4 bases and J by 10 bases, with 6 bases of the junction left unmatched. CDR3 loop: CASSPGLAGVGEQFF. The CDR3 coding sequence is TGTGCCAGCAGCCCGGGACTAGCGGGGGTCGGAGAGCAGTTCTTC.

This clonotype was seen a handful of times. The V call is TRBV2, the J call TRBJ2-2; TRBD2 might be the D (6 bases). Germline loops: CDR1 SNHLY, CDR2 FYNNEI. CDR3 size: 14 residues. Trimming cost V 4 bases and J 6 bases, with 12 bases left between them. This CDR3 is CASSGGVMAGELFF. CDR3 coding DNA: TGTGCCAGCAGTGGCGGGGTAATGGCCGGGGAGCTGTTTTTT.

The chain has TRBV12-3 or TRBV12-4 and TRBJ2-1; D may match TRBD1 or TRBD2 (5 bases each). The CDR3 loop spans 16 amino acids. V lost 6 bases, J lost 9 bases, and 24 bases lay in between. DNA for the CDR3: TGTGCCAGCAGCTCGTTCCTGGGGGTAGCGACGGCTGAGCAGTTCTTC. This gives the protein CASSSFLGVATAEQFF.

This clonotype was seen a handful of times. The chain links TRBV24-1 to TRBJ1-2; D is unclear. Germline V gene lookup returns CDR1 KGHDR and CDR2 SFDVKD. The ends were cut back, 4 bases at V and 4 bases at J, with 15 bases in the middle. The CDR3 length is 15 residues. The CDR3 is CATSDPAAASYGYTF. The DNA for the CDR3 is TGTGCCACCAGTGACCCTGCCGCAGCCAGCTATGGCTACACCTTC.

The chain has TRBV4-2 and TRBJ2-3, with 8 positions matching TRBD2. The CDR3 length is 15 residues. Looked up from germline, CDR1 is LGHNA and CDR2 is YNFKEQ. With 4 bases clipped from V and 2 bases from J, the junction kept 5 bases outside the gene matches. CDR3 DNA sequence: TGTGCCAGCAGCCCGTTAGCGGGAAACACAGATACGCAGTATTTT. As protein: CASSPLAGNTDTQYF.